Shown below are 18 T cell receptor beta chains from a single sample sequenced in a study of shared clonotypes between healthy human individuals. Repertoires were generated with immunoSEQ multiplex PCR, while TCRdb's copy carries only in-frame clones and drops some. The data contain about 79,000 clones, around 57% of them seen just once; the ten biggest clones take up about 51%. The specimen sequenced was memory CD8+ T cells sorted from blood. Subset meaning: CD45RO+ cells pooled with CCR7-negative TemRA cells. These receptors came from a man under 40 in good health.

The rearrangement uses TRBV27 and TRBJ1-2; the match to TRBD1 covers 7 bases. The germline CDR1 and CDR2 sequences are MNHEY and SMNVEV (reference sequence). The CDR3 is 14 residues long. The V and J ends lost 5 bases and 3 bases, in that order; junction bases with no gene match: 6. CDR3 DNA sequence: TGTGCCAGCAGTCAACAAGGGGGCTACTATGGCTACACCTTC. Protein product: CASSQQGGYYGYTF.

This chain joins TRBV27 and TRBJ1-1; possibly TRBD1 for D (6 bases). In germline, CDR1 is MNHEY, CDR2 SMNVEV (reference sequence). The CDR3 spans 14 residues. Trimming stripped 6 bases from V and 4 bases from J, with 15 bases between. The CDR3 bases are TGTGCCAGCAGGTTGGGGGGGGCGGTCACTGAAGCTTTCTTT. Amino acids: CASRLGGAVTEAFF.

The V and J genes are TRBV27 and TRBJ2-5, with a tentative D call TRBD2 (6 bases). Trimming cost V 4 bases and J 2 bases, with 17 bases left between them. The CDR3 has 16 amino acids. The germline CDR1 and CDR2 sequences are MNHEY and SMNVEV (reference sequence). Written as DNA, the CDR3 is TGTGCCAGCAGTTATTCATGGGGGGAGGCTCAAGAGACCCAGTACTTC. Translated: CASSYSWGEAQETQYF.

The V and J genes are TRBV7-6 and TRBJ2-1; D is perhaps TRBD1 (5 bases). This CDR3 spans 13 amino acids. The V end lost 5 bases, the J end lost 3 bases, and 8 bases lay between the germline ends. Looked up from germline, CDR1 is SGHVS and CDR2 is FNYEAQ. The CDR3 region has the DNA TGTGCCAGCAGCAAAGGACACTACAATGAGCAGTTCTTC. Its translation: CASSKGHYNEQFF.

This clone occurred a few times. The chain combines TRBV29-1 with TRBJ2-7, with no clear D. Trimming removed 1 base at V and 2 bases at J, with 6 bases between. Germline loops: CDR1 SQVTM, CDR2 ANQGSEA. The CDR3 sequence is 12 residues long. CDR3 loop: CSVEGLTYEQYF. DNA for the CDR3: TGCAGCGTTGAAGGTCTTACCTACGAGCAGTACTTC.

J is TRBJ2-1 and V is TRBV7-4; D call uncertain. V lost 4 bases to trimming and J lost 10 bases, with 8 bases between them. The germline gives CDR1 SGHVT, CDR2 SQSDAQ. The CDR3 is made up of 11 amino acids. CDR3 in DNA: TGTGCCAGCAGCTCCGGATGGGAGCAGTTCTTC. This encodes CASSSGWEQFF. Supplemented by reference TRBV7-4 and TRBJ2-1, the full variable domain reads GAGVSQSPRYKVAKRGRDVALRCDSISGHVTLYWYRQTLGQGSEVLTYSQSDAQRDKSGRPSGRFSAERPERSVSTLKIQRTEQGDSAVYLCASSSGWEQFFGPGTRLTVL.

This clone was counted between two and nine times. V usage is TRBV9 and J usage is TRBJ2-2; 10 nucleotides agree with TRBD2. Trimming took 4 bases from V and 5 from J; bases not matched to a gene: 11. The length of the CDR3 is 17 residues. Germline V CDR1 and CDR2: SGDLS, YYNGEE. The CDR3 DNA is TGTGCCAGCAGCCCCCGGGGGGTAGCGGGAGGTACCGGGGAGCTGTTTTTT. Translating it yields CASSPRGVAGGTGELFF.

The chain links TRBV6-4 to TRBJ2-2; 11 bases map to TRBD1. Trimming at V came to 6 bases and at J to 6 bases, leaving 9 bases not matched to a gene. The CDR3 loop spans 16 amino acids. CDR1 is MRHNA and CDR2 is SNTAGT in the germline V gene. CDR3 sequence: CASSATPGQGAGELFF. DNA of the CDR3: TGTGCCAGCAGCGCGACTCCGGGACAGGGGGCCGGGGAGCTGTTTTTT.

This chain joins TRBV25-1 and TRBJ1-5; 9 bases are shared with TRBD1. The CDR3 has 14 amino acids. Germline V lookup: CDR1 MGHDK, CDR2 SYGVNS. V shed 4 bases, J shed 6 bases, and the junction held 4 bases outside the gene matches. The CDR3: CASSGDREAQPQHF. CDR3 bases: TGTGCCAGCAGTGGGGACAGGGAAGCTCAGCCCCAGCATTTT.

This clone showed up just a few times. V usage is TRBV25-1 and J usage is TRBJ2-7; no clear D gene. Germline values: CDR1 MGHDK, CDR2 SYGVNS. CDR3 size: 12 residues. The V and J ends lost 3 bases and 7 bases respectively, with 10 bases between them. This CDR3 reads CASSDGKEEQYF. In DNA form, the CDR3 reads TGTGCCAGCAGTGATGGAAAGGAGGAGCAGTACTTC.

The chain links TRBV6-4 to TRBJ2-3, with D tentatively TRBD1 (7 bases). The germline V and J ends were trimmed by 10 bases and 2 bases, with 16 bases remaining between them. Germline V lookup: CDR1 MRHNA, CDR2 SNTAGT. This CDR3 is built from 14 residues. The CDR3 bases are TGTGCCATCGGAGGGGGCCTTGACACAGATACGCAGTATTTT. Its translation is CAIGGGLDTDTQYF.

The CDR3 is CSVEDQGGRDEQFF. In nucleotides, the CDR3 is TGCAGCGTTGAAGATCAGGGCGGGAGAGATGAGCAGTTCTTC. The chain carries TRBV29-1 and TRBJ2-1; TRBD2 agrees at 7 bases. With V trimmed by 0 bases and J by 8 bases, 7 bases remained unmatched. Germline V CDR1 and CDR2: SQVTM, ANQGSEA. The CDR3 is 14 amino acids.

About this clone itself: One base separates it from a far larger clone, so it is likely a read error. The J gene is TRBJ1-2, the V gene TRBV30; D unclear. The CDR3 totals 11 residues. The V end was cut by 5 bases, the J end by 2 bases, with 6 bases between. Germline CDR1 GTSNPN, CDR2 SVGIG (reference sequence). For the CDR3, the DNA is TGTGCCTGGGTAGAGAACTATGGCTACACCTTC. Protein product: CAWVENYGYTF.

The chain links TRBV7-8 to TRBJ2-3; D remains ambiguous. Germline V CDR1 and CDR2: SGHVS, FQNEAQ. The CDR3 covers 14 residues. The V gene lost 5 bases and the J gene lost 7 bases, with 16 bases spanning the gap. CDR3 loop: CASSPPNLAYTQYF. CDR3 nucleotide sequence: TGTGCCAGCAGCCCACCGAATCTCGCCTATACGCAGTATTTT.

This chain uses TRBV11-3 with TRBJ2-7, with 9 bases lining up with TRBD1. Germline lookup yields CDR1 SGHNT and CDR2 YENEEA. There are 13 residues in the CDR3. The V gene end was trimmed by 5 bases and the J gene end by 5 bases; junction bases not matched to a gene: 4. The CDR3 spells CASSQGQGDEQYF. The CDR3 DNA sequence: TGTGCCAGCAGCCAGGGACAGGGTGACGAGCAGTACTTC.

The genes are TRBV28 and TRBJ2-1; 9 nucleotides match TRBD2. CDR1 is MDHEN, CDR2 SYDVKM, per germline. The CDR3 is 20 residues long. Losses at the gene ends were 4 bases for V and 2 bases for J; bases not matched to a gene: 18. The CDR3 sequence is CASSSEGGVAGEGAYNEQFF. CDR3 nucleotide sequence: TGTGCCAGCAGTTCCGAGGGGGGGGTAGCGGGAGAAGGCGCCTACAATGAGCAGTTCTTC.

The chain joins TRBV4-3 to TRBJ2-1, with 9 positions matching TRBD2. Germline values: CDR1 LGHNA, CDR2 YSLEER. The junction had 10 bases not matched to a gene; V was cut back by 6 bases and J by 4 bases. The CDR3 extends over 16 amino acids. For the CDR3, the DNA is TGCGCCAGCAGTCCCTCGGCGGGAGGGATTTACAATGAGCAGTTCTTC. It specifies CASSPSAGGIYNEQFF.

V gene TRBV18 combines with J gene TRBJ1-1; D is ambiguous. V was shortened by 3 bases and J by 2 bases, with 4 bases between the two germline ends. The CDR3 covers 12 residues. Germline V lookup: CDR1 KGHSH, CDR2 LQKENI. The CDR3 DNA reads as TGTGCCAGCTCACCGACCAACACTGAAGCTTTCTTT. Its translation is CASSPTNTEAFF.